This T cell receptor beta chain is from a study of post-analysis software for immune sequencing data. Across the study: Included courses were relapsing-remitting and secondary progressive multiple sclerosis; progressive-relapsing multiple sclerosis was also included. Study-wide results and caveats: Samples sharing a preparation batch grouped tightly together when assessed by F measure. The study found TRBV5-6, TRBV5-1 and TRBV20-1 among about 5 TRBV segments more frequent in patients than controls.

V lost 3 bases and J lost 6, with 18 bases in between. The CDR3 contains 15 residues. From germline, CDR1 is SQVTM and CDR2 ANQGSEA. Every TCR beta cDNA library bore unique molecular identifiers. TCRdb reprocessed the PCR reads via MiXCR and lists one record per CDR3 protein. Among approximately 770,000 distinct CDR3 sequences listed, 35% to 55% were seen once. This clonotype was seen ten or more times. Its antigen remains unknown. This receptor was identified in a girl between 5 and 17 years old with multiple sclerosis. Sequencing was performed on blood. The chain links TRBV29-1 to TRBJ2-1; perhaps TRBD2 as D (7 bases). CDR3 amino acids: CSVDLGGLPPNEQFF. CDR3 coding DNA: TGCAGCGTTGACCTGGGGGGGCTTCCCCCCAATGAGCAGTTCTTC.